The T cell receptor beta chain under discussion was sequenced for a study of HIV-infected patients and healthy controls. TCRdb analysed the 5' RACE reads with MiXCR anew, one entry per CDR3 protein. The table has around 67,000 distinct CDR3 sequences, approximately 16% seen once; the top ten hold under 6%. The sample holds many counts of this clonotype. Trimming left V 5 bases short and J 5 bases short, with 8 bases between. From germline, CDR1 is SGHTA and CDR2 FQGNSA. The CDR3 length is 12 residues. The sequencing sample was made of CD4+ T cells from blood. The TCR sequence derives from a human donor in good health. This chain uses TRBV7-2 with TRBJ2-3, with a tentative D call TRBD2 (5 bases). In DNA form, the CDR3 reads TGTGCCAGCAGCCCAGCGGAAGATACGCAGTATTTT. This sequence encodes CASSPAEDTQYF. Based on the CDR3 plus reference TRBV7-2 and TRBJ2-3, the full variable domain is GAGVSQSPSNKVTEKGKDVELRCDPISGHTALYWYRQSLGQGLEFLIYFQGNSAPDKSGLPSDRFSAERTGGSVSTLTIQRTQQEDSAVYLCASSPAEDTQYFGPGTRLTVL.